Shown below are 8 T cell receptor beta chains from a single sample sequenced in a study of T-cell memory formation after mild COVID-19 listed by TCRdb under 2021. Library creation used 5' RACE. Reads for this sample came from an Illumina NovaSeq 6000. TCRdb reanalyzed the raw reads on its own, using fastp at Q25 for trimming and MiXCR for clone calling, and kept in-frame beta chains. Rows with one shared CDR3 protein collapse into an entry with the most common genes and DNA. This sample holds about 340,000 distinct CDR3 sequences; 15% to 20% were observed only once. Together, the top ten hold 20% to 25% of the sample. The sequencing sample was made of PBMCs or a T cell subset sorted from them (not recorded which). All receptors derive from a man aged 18 to 30 who had mild COVID-19 (a few samples of this study predate the infection). The sample titles of this study are shuffled in the database, so cell type and time point are left out; the donor was told from shared clones.

V and J are TRBV7-9 and TRBJ1-6; 7 nucleotides match TRBD1. CDR3 length: 15 amino acids. Germline loops: CDR1 SEHNR, CDR2 FQNEAQ (reference sequence). The J segment lost 8 bases and the V segment lost 11 bases, leaving 15 bases of the junction unmatched. CDR3 sequence: CAGKGGPSADSPLHF. Here the CDR3 DNA reads TGTGCCGGGAAAGGGGGCCCTAGCGCGGATTCACCCCTCCACTTT.

This clonotype showed up just a few times. The V and J genes are TRBV5-4 and TRBJ2-3, with 12 bases matching TRBD2. Germline values: CDR1 SGHNT, CDR2 YYREEE (reference sequence). The CDR3 totals 16 residues. V shed 4 bases, J shed 4 bases, and the junction held 7 bases outside the gene matches. Here the CDR3 DNA reads TGTGCCAGCAGCCCCAGACTAGCGGGGGAGCCAGATACGCAGTATTTT. This codes for CASSPRLAGEPDTQYF. The full variable domain, completed using reference TRBV5-4 and TRBJ2-3, is ETGVTQSPTHLIKTRGQQVTLRCSSQSGHNTVSWYQQALGQGPQFIFQYYREEENGRGNFPPRFSGLQFPNYSSELNVNALELDDSALYLCASSPRLAGEPDTQYFGPGTRLTVL.

This clonotype was counted many times. J is TRBJ2-3 and V is TRBV27; D is unresolved. Germline CDR1 is MNHEY and CDR2 is SMNVEV (reference sequence). The CDR3 has 13 residues. V was clipped by 5 bases and J by 2 bases, with 8 bases between them. CDR3 sequence reads: CASSPVFTDTQYF. The CDR3, as DNA: TGTGCCAGCAGTCCAGTCTTCACAGATACGCAGTATTTT.

This clonotype was counted many times. The V call is TRBV4-3, the J call TRBJ2-6; no clear D. V was trimmed by 0 bases and J by 0 bases, leaving 3 bases between them. The CDR3 consists of 15 residues. CDR1 is LGHNA and CDR2 is YSLEER in the germline V gene. CDR3 residues: CASSQEISGANVLTF. In DNA, the CDR3 is TGCGCCAGCAGCCAAGAAATCTCTGGGGCCAACGTCCTGACTTTC.

This clonotype was observed a few times. The gene calls are TRBV10-3 and TRBJ1-5; 7 positions agree with TRBD1. The CDR3 loop spans 13 amino acids. V shed 3 bases, J shed 4 bases, and the junction held 0 bases outside the gene matches. The germline gives CDR1 ENHRY, CDR2 SYGVKD. CDR3 sequence reads: CAISEQGNQPQHF. The CDR3 bases are TGTGCCATCAGTGAACAGGGGAATCAGCCCCAGCATTTT.

This clonotype was counted between two and nine times. The V and J genes are TRBV2 and TRBJ2-2; no definite D call. The CDR3 length is 12 residues. The ends were cut back, 5 bases at V and 6 bases at J, with 7 bases in the middle. In germline, CDR1 is SNHLY, CDR2 FYNNEI. In DNA, the CDR3 is TGTGCCAGCAGTTCCCATCCCGGGGAGCTGTTTTTT. Translating gives CASSSHPGELFF.

The chain links TRBV24-1 to TRBJ2-3; D uncertain. The CDR3 totals 16 residues. Trimming removed 2 bases at V and 4 bases at J, with 15 bases between. CDR1 is KGHDR, CDR2 SFDVKD, per germline. CDR3 amino acids: CATSDSTRTTADTQYF. Written as DNA, the CDR3 is TGTGCCACCAGTGATTCGACCCGAACCACCGCAGATACGCAGTATTTT.

The gene calls are TRBV12-3 or TRBV12-4 and TRBJ1-4; D is possibly TRBD1 (6 bases). This CDR3 region has 15 residues. The germline V and J ends were trimmed by 5 bases and 5 bases, with 15 bases remaining between them. CDR3 protein: CASSPLRGRNEKLFF. In DNA form, the CDR3 reads TGTGCCAGCAGTCCTCTCAGGGGAAGGAATGAAAAACTGTTTTTT.